This T cell receptor (beta chain) was identified during a study of blood T cell repertoires in COVID-19. Study-wide context: COVID-19 samples collected from the United States, Italy and Spain covered acute and convalescent phases. T cells, B-cell-depleted T cells, or PBMCs supplied cDNA or gDNA.

Authors' analysis steps: It was from reference gene primer amplification that nucleated cell counts were estimated. Data came from immunoSEQ multiplex PCR; TCRdb stores just in-frame clones and leaves some out. Clone size and V and J calls were adopted from that table, with D and trimming inferred from the DNA. The table records approximately 200,000 clones, about 86% of them present only once. Trimming took 4 bases from V and 5 from J; bases not matched to a gene: 6. Germline-derived CDR1 and CDR2 are LGHDT and YNNKEL (reference sequence). This CDR3 is built from 15 residues. Sequencing input: peripheral blood. This rearrangement joins TRBV3-1 (or the pseudogene TRBV3-2) to TRBJ2-7, with 12 bases aligning to TRBD2. The sequence was obtained from a man aged 55 to 70 who had recovered from COVID-19. The CDR3 coding sequence is TGTGCCAGCAGCCTTGGACTAGCGGGAAGCGACGAGCAGTACTTC. Protein product: CASSLGLAGSDEQYF.